This T cell receptor (beta chain) was documented in a study of tumor-infiltrating lymphocytes in localized non-small cell lung cancer. Whole-study context: Patients included smokers and never-smokers with various histologies, some sampled after neoadjuvant chemotherapy. Study observations and caveats: Tumor T-cell fraction from TCR sequencing was not associated with recurrence-free survival (p = 0.61). No T-cell fraction difference was seen between IM1 and IM2 tumors.

With regard to this clone: Its antigen is not known.

Here immunoSEQ multiplex PCR was the method, and the copy in TCRdb shows in-frame clones only, minus some. The sample holds 15,000 to 20,000 clones; 60% to 85% are singletons and the top ten take approximately 9%. The sample consisted of lung tumor tissue. The sequence came from a human donor with non-small cell lung cancer.

CDR3 sequence (DNA): TGCAGCGTTGGGACAGTCTCTGGAAACACCATATATTTT. Its translation is CSVGTVSGNTIYF. The V call is TRBV29-1, the J call TRBJ1-3; possible D gene TRBD1, 6 bases. Germline V CDR1 and CDR2: SQVTM, ANQGSEA. The V and J ends lost 4 bases and 0 bases respectively, with 7 bases between them. The CDR3 is 13 amino acids.